Shown below are 24 T cell receptor beta chains from a single sample sequenced in a study of blood T cell repertoires in COVID-19. Using immunoSEQ multiplex PCR, the repertoire was profiled, and TCRdb retains in-frame clones only, with some absent. The sample consists of 150,000 to 200,000 clones, around 85% of them appearing once. The sample comprised peripheral blood. Source of these receptors: a man aged 55 to 70 with active or convalescent COVID-19.

The chain has TRBV12-3 or TRBV12-4 and TRBJ2-1; possibly TRBD1 for D (5 bases). The CDR3 runs 12 residues. The ends were cut back, 6 bases at V and 8 bases at J, with 11 bases in the middle. The CDR3 DNA reads as TGTGCCAGCAGCCCACAAGGGGATGAGCAGTTCTTC. It encodes CASSPQGDEQFF.

This clone was observed a single time. The chain uses TRBV11-3 and TRBJ2-5, with 8 bases aligning to TRBD2. V dropped 3 bases and J dropped 4; count of bases not matched to a gene: 7. CDR3 length: 15 amino acids. Germline V gene lookup returns CDR1 SGHNT and CDR2 YENEEA. The DNA for the CDR3 is TGTGCCAGCAGCTTCGGGGGGACTAGTTTAGAGACCCAGTACTTC. It is translated as CASSFGGTSLETQYF.

The chain's CDR3 is CASRHRGFGNTIYF. The CDR3 DNA follows: TGTGCCAGCAGACACAGGGGGTTCGGAAACACCATATATTTT. The chain employs TRBV6-5 and TRBJ1-3, with 8 bases identical to TRBD1. Germline V gene lookup returns CDR1 MNHEY and CDR2 SVGAGI. The ends lost 6 bases at V and 4 bases at J; junction bases unmatched: 5. The CDR3 is 14 amino acids.

This rearrangement joins TRBV3-1 (or the pseudogene TRBV3-2) to TRBJ2-7, with TRBD2 matching 8 bases. V gave up 4 bases and J gave up 1 base; unmatched junction bases: 9. The CDR3 runs to 16 residues. Germline loops: CDR1 LGHDT, CDR2 YNNKEL (reference sequence). For the CDR3, the DNA is TGTGCCAGCAGCCCTACCGGGGGGGCTGTGTCCTACGAGCAGTACTTC. Translating it yields CASSPTGGAVSYEQYF.

The chain couples TRBV23-1 to TRBJ2-7, with 7 bases aligning to TRBD1. TRBV23-1 is designated an ORF whose function remains uncertain. The J segment lost 2 bases and the V segment lost 0 bases, leaving 16 bases of the junction unmatched. The CDR3 has 19 amino acids. Here the CDR3 reads CASSQSDITDRVSPYEQYF. The CDR3, as DNA: TGCGCCAGCAGTCAATCTGACATTACCGACAGGGTCTCCCCCTACGAGCAGTACTTC.

The chain uses TRBV7-2 and TRBJ1-4; TRBD1 matches 8 bases. Germline trimming cut 3 bases from V and 10 bases from J; bases unmatched to any gene: 13. Looked up from germline, CDR1 is SGHTA and CDR2 is FQGNSA. This CDR3 has 16 residues. The CDR3 nucleotides are TGTGCCAGCAGCTTGTCGTGGGGACAGGCTGCAGGAAAACTGTTTTTT. This codes for CASSLSWGQAAGKLFF.

The gene calls are TRBV10-3 and TRBJ1-2; D not resolved. The CDR3 runs 14 residues. Germline V CDR1 and CDR2: ENHRY, SYGVKD. The V and J ends lost 3 bases and 2 bases respectively, with 10 bases between them. The CDR3 protein is CAISEEAENYGYTF. CDR3 nucleotide sequence: TGTGCCATCAGTGAAGAAGCTGAGAACTATGGCTACACCTTC.

The V gene is TRBV7-8, the J gene TRBJ2-5; 9 nucleotides agree with TRBD1. The CDR3 sequence is 15 residues long. J lost 1 base, V lost 5 bases, and 5 bases had no gene match. CDR1 is SGHVS and CDR2 is FQNEAQ in the germline V gene. CDR3 sequence (DNA): TGTGCCAGCAGCCTGGGACAGGGAGGCCAAGAGACCCAGTACTTC. Amino acid sequence: CASSLGQGGQETQYF.

This chain uses TRBV5-5 with TRBJ2-7; 7 nucleotides match TRBD1. Germline CDR1 is SGHKS and CDR2 is YYEKEE (reference sequence). The V segment lost 4 bases and the J segment 3 bases; nucleotides outside the gene matches: 7. The CDR3 covers 14 residues. The CDR3 nucleotides are TGTGCCAGCAGCACCCGGGACAGCCTCTACGAGCAGTACTTC. It is translated as CASSTRDSLYEQYF.

The rearrangement links TRBV5-1 to TRBJ2-5; D unclear. Germline CDR1 SGHRS, CDR2 YFSETQ. The CDR3 consists of 16 residues. V was clipped by 0 bases and J by 0 bases, with 12 bases between them. CDR3 in amino acids: CASSLGSQPYQETQYF. As DNA, the CDR3 is TGCGCCAGCAGCTTGGGGTCACAACCGTACCAAGAGACCCAGTACTTC. The whole variable domain, filled in from reference TRBV5-1 and TRBJ2-5, reads KAGVTQTPRYLIKTRGQQVTLSCSPISGHRSVSWYQQTPGQGLQFLFEYFSETQRNKGNFPGRFSGRQFSNSRSEMNVSTLELGDSALYLCASSLGSQPYQETQYFGPGTRLLVL.

The chain employs TRBV5-5 and TRBJ2-3; 7 positions agree with TRBD1. The CDR3 extends over 15 amino acids. J gave up 0 bases and V 3 bases, and 4 bases lay outside the gene matches. Germline V gives CDR1 SGHKS, CDR2 YYEKEE (reference sequence). CDR3 sequence: CASSYRQGSTDTQYF. The CDR3, as DNA: TGTGCCAGCAGCTATCGACAGGGTAGCACAGATACGCAGTATTTT.

The chain recombines TRBV5-5 with TRBJ2-3; no firm D call. This CDR3 has 16 amino acids. The germline gives CDR1 SGHKS, CDR2 YYEKEE (reference sequence). Trimming stripped 0 bases from V and 6 bases from J, with 17 bases between. Written as DNA, the CDR3 is TGTGCCAGCAGCTTGGTTAGAGGTACCCCCGCGGATACGCAGTATTTT. It specifies CASSLVRGTPADTQYF.

The chain employs TRBV10-1 and TRBJ2-2, with TRBD1 identical over 7 bases. Losses at the gene ends were 6 bases for V and 0 bases for J; bases not matched to a gene: 7. This CDR3 comprises 16 residues. Germline V gene sequence: CDR1 WNHNN, CDR2 SYGVQD (reference sequence). The chain's CDR3 is CASSRDSETNTGELFF. As DNA, the CDR3 is TGCGCCAGCAGCCGGGACAGCGAGACGAACACCGGGGAGCTGTTTTTT.

The chain recombines TRBV11-1 with TRBJ1-1, with a possible D match to TRBD1 (5 bases). V was pared by 5 bases and J by 3 bases, with 10 bases between. The CDR3 runs 13 residues. Germline V CDR1 and CDR2: SGHAT, FQDESV (reference sequence). DNA for the CDR3: TGTGCCAGCAGCCTCAGGGTCGACACTGAAGCTTTCTTT. This encodes CASSLRVDTEAFF.

The V call is TRBV5-1, the J call TRBJ1-1; D ambiguous. Trimming removed 2 bases from V and 3 bases from J, with 5 bases in between. CDR1 is SGHRS, CDR2 YFSETQ, per germline. The length of the CDR3 is 12 residues. CDR3 DNA sequence: TGCGCCAGCAGCTTTTCCGACACTGAAGCTTTCTTT. Translating it yields CASSFSDTEAFF. Full variable domain (outside the CDR3, taken from reference TRBV5-1 and TRBJ1-1): KAGVTQTPRYLIKTRGQQVTLSCSPISGHRSVSWYQQTPGQGLQFLFEYFSETQRNKGNFPGRFSGRQFSNSRSEMNVSTLELGDSALYLCASSFSDTEAFFGQGTRLTVV.

V is TRBV29-1 and J is TRBJ1-2; D gene uncertain. Trimming took 6 bases from V and 4 from J, leaving 12 bases between them. The CDR3 covers 12 residues. The germline V gene has CDR1 SQVTM and CDR2 ANQGSEA. The CDR3 DNA is TGCAGCGTGACTCGAGAAAGCTATGGCTACACCTTC. This translates into CSVTRESYGYTF.

V gene TRBV11-2 combines with J gene TRBJ2-5, with 7 bases that match TRBD1. The CDR3 contains 15 residues. V dropped 1 base and J dropped 5; count of bases not matched to a gene: 7. The germline V gene encodes CDR1 SGHAT and CDR2 FQNNGV. In DNA, the CDR3 is TGTGCCAGCAGCTTAGCCTACAGGGGCCAGGAGACCCAGTACTTC. This translates into CASSLAYRGQETQYF.

This clone has just a few counts. The CDR3 spells CASSPGGGRETQYF. CDR3 in DNA: TGCGCCAGCAGCCCTGGGGGGGGTCGGGAGACCCAGTACTTC. The V call is TRBV5-1, the J call TRBJ2-5; 7 nucleotides align to TRBD2. This CDR3 is 14 amino acids long. Germline CDR1 SGHRS, CDR2 YFSETQ. With V trimmed by 4 bases and J by 5 bases, 8 bases remained unmatched.

This chain connects TRBV19 to TRBJ1-4, with a tentative D call TRBD1 (6 bases). The V end was cut by 5 bases, the J end by 3 bases, with 13 bases between. The germline gives CDR1 LNHDA, CDR2 SQIVND (reference sequence). CDR3 length equals 15 residues. The CDR3 bases are TGTGCCAGTAGTCGAGGACAGAGCTCTAATGAAAAACTGTTTTTT. This translates into CASSRGQSSNEKLFF.

A few counts support this clone. The chain combines TRBV6-4 with TRBJ2-1; tentatively, D is TRBD2 (7 bases). This CDR3 is 15 amino acids long. The germline V and J ends were trimmed by 6 bases and 7 bases, with 19 bases remaining between them. Germline V gene lookup returns CDR1 MRHNA and CDR2 SNTAGT. The CDR3 protein is CASSIRLEGGNEQFF. The CDR3 DNA is TGTGCCAGCAGCATTCGGCTGGAGGGGGGGAATGAGCAGTTCTTC.

This CDR3 reads CASSFRPSGGYSYNEQFF. As DNA, the CDR3 is TGTGCCAGCAGCTTTAGGCCTAGCGGAGGTTACTCCTACAATGAGCAGTTCTTC. V gene TRBV11-2 combines with J gene TRBJ2-1; 7 bases line up with TRBD2. The CDR3 runs 18 residues. Germline CDR1 reads SGHAT; CDR2 reads FQNNGV. V shed 3 bases and J 0 bases; nucleotides not matched to a gene: 11.

This sequence joins TRBV3-1 (or the pseudogene TRBV3-2) and TRBJ1-5, with D perhaps matching TRBD1 (6 bases). The CDR3 has 13 residues. Germline V lookup: CDR1 LGHDT, CDR2 YNNKEL (reference sequence). V dropped 3 bases and J dropped 6 bases, with 9 bases sitting between them. In nucleotides, the CDR3 is TGTGCCAGCAGCCAGGGGGCTGGTCAGCCCCAGCATTTT. It specifies CASSQGAGQPQHF.

This clone was observed a few times. This chain connects TRBV25-1 to TRBJ2-7; D is possibly TRBD2 (6 bases). Trimming took off 6 bases at V and 1 base at J, with 13 bases between the two ends. Germline V gene data show CDR1 as MGHDK and CDR2 as SYGVNS. The CDR3 consists of 14 residues. The CDR3 DNA follows: TGTGCCAGCAGGGGGATGGGAGGTTCCTACGAGCAGTACTTC. This translates into CASRGMGGSYEQYF.

The chain has TRBV25-1 and TRBJ2-3, with D possibly being TRBD2 (6 bases). Germline V gives CDR1 MGHDK, CDR2 SYGVNS. CDR3 length: 16 amino acids. V was trimmed by 3 bases and J by 4 bases, leaving 17 bases between them. The CDR3 protein is CASSDYEKEGSDTQYF. CDR3 in DNA: TGTGCCAGCAGTGACTACGAGAAGGAGGGGTCAGATACGCAGTATTTT.